These 14 T cell receptor beta chains share one sample of origin, sequenced in a study of PD-1 blockade in classical Hodgkin lymphoma. Time point denoted: cycle 4 day 1 (C4D1), after more than five weeks of nivolumab. Every patient was affected by relapse after autologous stem cell transplantation, while exposure to brentuximab vedotin was not uniform. Produced via immunoSEQ multiplex PCR; TCRdb's table is partial and in-frame only. Seen here are roughly 56,000 clones, 70% to 90% observed once, and the top ten hold about 8.3%. The sequenced sample was peripheral blood mononuclear cells (PBMCs), obtained before the fourth cycle of nivolumab. The source of these receptors is a human donor with classical Hodgkin lymphoma.

This rearrangement joins TRBV28 to TRBJ2-4, with D unresolved. The germline V gene encodes CDR1 MDHEN and CDR2 SYDVKM. V lost 2 bases, J lost 0 bases, and 14 bases lay in between. The CDR3 has 17 amino acids. The CDR3 here is CASSLDSVILAKNIQYF. CDR3 bases: TGTGCCAGCAGTTTAGATTCCGTTATCCTAGCCAAAAACATTCAGTACTTC.

Turning to this clone: Within the sample, other DNA sequences also encode this same CDR3. The gene calls are TRBV5-1 and TRBJ1-4; TRBD1 agrees at 10 bases. The CDR3 consists of 15 residues. V lost 0 bases to trimming and J lost 8 bases; unmatched junction nucleotides: 4. Germline CDR1 and CDR2: SGHRS and YFSETQ. CDR3 residues: CASSLAGTGEEKLFF. CDR3 nucleotides: TGCGCCAGCAGCTTGGCTGGGACAGGGGAGGAAAAACTGTTTTTT.

The chain recombines TRBV5-1 with TRBJ2-1; possibly TRBD2 for D (6 bases). V gave up 0 bases and J gave up 8 bases, with 9 bases separating them. Germline V gene lookup returns CDR1 SGHRS and CDR2 YFSETQ. The CDR3 is 13 residues long. The CDR3 DNA reads TGCGCCAGCAGCTTGGACGGGGGATATGAGCAGTTCTTC. Its translation: CASSLDGGYEQFF. Variable domain in full (rest from reference TRBV5-1 and TRBJ2-1): KAGVTQTPRYLIKTRGQQVTLSCSPISGHRSVSWYQQTPGQGLQFLFEYFSETQRNKGNFPGRFSGRQFSNSRSEMNVSTLELGDSALYLCASSLDGGYEQFFGPGTRLTVL.

The V call is TRBV30, the J call TRBJ1-4, with 7 positions matching TRBD1. This CDR3 comprises 14 residues. Germline-derived CDR1 and CDR2 are GTSNPN and SVGIG (reference sequence). The J segment lost 4 bases and the V segment lost 5 bases, leaving 7 bases of the junction unmatched. The CDR3 DNA follows: TGTGCCTGGGCTGGGGACAGCTATAATGAAAAACTGTTTTTT. Protein sequence: CAWAGDSYNEKLFF. Looking up the rest from reference TRBV30 and TRBJ1-4 gives the full variable domain: SQTIHQWPATLVQPVGSPLSLECTVEGTSNPNLYWYRQAAGRGLQLLFYSVGIGQISSEVPQNLSASRPQDRQFILSSKKLLLSDSGFYLCAWAGDSYNEKLFFGSGTQLSVL.

The V and J genes are TRBV6-5 and TRBJ1-2, with 8 positions matching TRBD1. The trim removed 6 bases at V and 7 bases at J, leaving 13 bases unmatched. CDR1 is MNHEY, CDR2 SVGAGI, per germline. The CDR3 has 15 residues. CDR3 sequence: CASSRGGQGAGGYTF. The CDR3 DNA is TGTGCCAGCAGCCGAGGAGGGCAGGGGGCTGGTGGCTACACCTTC.

This clone was observed a single time. The chain joins TRBV19 to TRBJ2-2; weak D call: TRBD1 (6 bases). CDR1 is LNHDA and CDR2 is SQIVND in the germline V gene (reference sequence). CDR3 size: 14 residues. V was trimmed by 1 base and J by 7 bases, leaving 10 bases between them. CDR3 residues: CASSIARGGGELFF. The CDR3, as DNA: TGTGCCAGTAGTATAGCCAGGGGCGGCGGGGAGCTGTTTTTT.

The CDR3 protein is CASSLDGGIEPQHF. The CDR3 DNA reads as TGTGCCAGCAGCTTGGATGGGGGGATCGAGCCCCAGCATTTT. The rearrangement joins TRBV5-6 to TRBJ1-5, with a possible D match to TRBD1 (5 bases). Trimming took off 0 bases at V and 8 bases at J, with 12 bases between the two ends. This CDR3 region has 14 residues. From germline, CDR1 is SGHDT and CDR2 YYEEEE. The whole variable domain, filled in from reference TRBV5-6 and TRBJ1-5, reads DAGVTQSPTHLIKTRGQQVTLRCSPKSGHDTVSWYQQALGQGPQFIFQYYEEEERQRGNFPDRFSGHQFPNYSSELNVNALLLGDSALYLCASSLDGGIEPQHFGDGTRLSIL.

The chain recombines TRBV7-9 with TRBJ1-2; D ambiguous. V was shortened by 0 bases and J by 5 bases, with 7 bases between the two germline ends. Germline V CDR1 and CDR2: SEHNR, FQNEAQ (reference sequence). This CDR3 has 13 amino acids. Written as DNA, the CDR3 is TGTGCCAGCAGCTTAGCGCTAGGGTATGGCTACACCTTC. Its protein is CASSLALGYGYTF.

This chain uses TRBV7-8 with TRBJ2-5; 11 positions agree with TRBD1. The germline V gene encodes CDR1 SGHVS and CDR2 FQNEAQ. The junction had 13 bases not matched to a gene; V was cut back by 7 bases and J by 6 bases. The CDR3 runs to 16 residues. The CDR3 reads CASTTDLDRGRQTQYF. The CDR3 nucleotides read TGTGCCAGCACCACGGACTTGGACAGGGGGCGACAGACCCAGTACTTC.

For the CDR3, the DNA is TGTGCCAGCAGCTCATCCGGACAGGCTAACTATGGCTACACCTTC. Translation: CASSSSGQANYGYTF. J is TRBJ1-2 and V is TRBV7-9, with 7 nucleotides matching TRBD1. Germline V gene lookup returns CDR1 SEHNR and CDR2 FQNEAQ (reference sequence). V trimming: 4 bases; J trimming: 0 bases; junction bases outside the gene matches: 5. CDR3 size: 15 residues. The entire variable domain, with the rest obtained from reference TRBV7-9 and TRBJ1-2, is as follows: DTGVSQNPRHKITKRGQNVTFRCDPISEHNRLYWYRQTLGQGPEFLTYFQNEAQLEKSRLLSDRFSAERPKGSFSTLEIQRTEQGDSAMYLCASSSSGQANYGYTFGSGTRLTVV.

The chain couples TRBV30 to TRBJ1-5; TRBD1 might be the D (5 bases). Germline CDR1 and CDR2: GTSNPN and SVGIG (reference sequence). V was trimmed by 0 bases and J by 9 bases, leaving 21 bases between them. The length of the CDR3 is 16 residues. The chain's CDR3 is CAWSVGAGTPVGPQHF. CDR3 nucleotides: TGTGCCTGGAGTGTAGGGGCGGGGACTCCCGTGGGGCCCCAGCATTTT.

The rearrangement uses TRBV5-4 and TRBJ1-1; D is unresolved. Germline values: CDR1 SGHNT, CDR2 YYREEE (reference sequence). The CDR3 contains 16 residues. Trimming cost V 1 base and J 3 bases, with 16 bases left between them. The CDR3 reads CASSLIGRYQDTEAFF. CDR3 nucleotide sequence: TGTGCCAGCAGCTTGATAGGCAGATACCAAGACACTGAAGCTTTCTTT.

DNA of the CDR3: TGCGCCAGCAGCTTGGTAAGGGGGGCTGATTCACCCCTCCACTTT. It codes for CASSLVRGADSPLHF. V is TRBV5-1 and J is TRBJ1-6, with D tentatively TRBD1 (6 bases). The V end lost 0 bases, the J end lost 8 bases, and 12 bases lay between the germline ends. Germline CDR1 SGHRS, CDR2 YFSETQ. The length of the CDR3 is 15 residues.

Of note for this clone: The identical CDR3 is also encoded by other nucleotide sequences in the sample. The chain employs TRBV5-1 and TRBJ2-5; 11 bases fit TRBD1. The trim removed 3 bases at V and 5 bases at J, leaving 6 bases unmatched. This CDR3 spans 15 amino acids. Germline V gene data show CDR1 as SGHRS and CDR2 as YFSETQ. The CDR3 DNA reads as TGCGCCAGCAGCTCAGGGACAGGGGGAGGTGAGACCCAGTACTTC. Amino acids: CASSSGTGGGETQYF.